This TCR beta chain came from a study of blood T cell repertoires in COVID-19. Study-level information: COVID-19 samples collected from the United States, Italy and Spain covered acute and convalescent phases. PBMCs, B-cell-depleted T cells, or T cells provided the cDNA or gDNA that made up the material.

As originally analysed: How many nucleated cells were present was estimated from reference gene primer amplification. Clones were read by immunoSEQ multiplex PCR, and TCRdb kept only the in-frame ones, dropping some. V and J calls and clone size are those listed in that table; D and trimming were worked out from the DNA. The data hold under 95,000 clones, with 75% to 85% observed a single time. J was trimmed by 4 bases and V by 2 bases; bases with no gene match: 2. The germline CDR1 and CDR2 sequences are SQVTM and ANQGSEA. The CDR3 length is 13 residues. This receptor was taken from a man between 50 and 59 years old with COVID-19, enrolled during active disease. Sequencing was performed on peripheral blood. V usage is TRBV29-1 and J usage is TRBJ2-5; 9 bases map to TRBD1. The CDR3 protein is CSVETGGRETQYF. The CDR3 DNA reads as TGCAGCGTTGAAACAGGGGGCCGAGAGACCCAGTACTTC.